The present entry profiles one T cell receptor (beta chain) with its context. The antigen this receptor binds is unknown. It has no much larger one-base neighbor in the sample; base qualities were not kept. These data belong to a study of molecular identifiers for immune sequencing clone quantification (dated by TCRdb to the late 2010s). Concerning the study at large: For a replicate experiment, RNA from roughly 21,000 or 96,000 naive CD8 T cells was divided into five aliquots, of which four were sequenced. CD8 T cells were used in a methods study to benchmark molecular-identifier clustering-based TCR repertoire sequencing (MIDCIRS) and TCR RNA copy counting.

Library method: PCR. Instrument on record: NextSeq 500. Bulk TCR libraries were made following a previously described method, with the TCR primers given in Table S5. The Qiagen AllPrep DNA/RNA kit was used to purify total RNA. Before analysis, reads from multiple sequencing runs of one library were combined. As for the authors' bioinformatics: Reads were retained only if their TCR constant sequence matched exactly, and those retained reads were trimmed to 150 nt and grouped according to their 12-nt molecular barcodes. Within each barcode group, reads were sub-clustered at a 15% Levenshtein threshold, and quality-weighted consensus sequences were built per RNA molecule. Non-functional sequences were filtered out, along with any lower-count sequence sitting one edit away from another sequence. Based on fitting two negative binomial distributions, any barcode sub-cluster with under 20% of the maximum read count was discarded. TCRdb reworked the public reads: Q25 trimming with fastp, MiXCR clone assembly, productive beta chains retained. Rows with one shared CDR3 protein collapse into an entry with the most common genes and DNA. Here the V and J calls rest on TCRdb's processing, not on the authors' analysis. The sample yields 100,000 or so distinct CDR3 sequences; 30% to 35% were counted once. Roughly 9.7% of the sample goes to the ten largest clones.

What the authors observed across the whole study: The sizes of highly expanded clones could end up underestimated when identical TCR molecules share a barcode. Around 2.9 recovered TCR RNA copies per cell were obtained by modeling, versus around 10 by digital PCR, implying a capture efficiency of approximately 30%. Even against a background of about 960,000 naive CD8 T cells, spiked-in Jurkat TCR RNA amounting to a single cell's worth was reported to be detectable. When barcode sub-clustering was left out, chimeric consensus sequences inflated TCR diversity, with chimeras reaching as high as 47%. The naive libraries included spiked-in Jurkat TCR RNA (10 copies' worth), and this RNA is not part of the donor repertoire. Clones above 20 RNA copies held over 99% of molecules in CMV-specific effector cells but under 1% in naive cells.

Naive CD8 T cell libraries were made from approximately 22,000 to 940,000 sorted cells using 10%, 30% or 50% of purified RNA. Naive CD8 T cells, defined as CD8+CD4-CCR7+CD45RA+, were FACS-sorted into RLT Plus buffer on a BD FACSAria II. Roughly ten TCR copies' worth of Jurkat RNA were spiked into roughly 18,000-1,000,000 naive CD8 T cell samples to test detection sensitivity. CD8 T cells were enriched using RosetteSep CD8+ T Cell Enrichment Cocktail and Ficoll-Paque, and the enriched cells then underwent ACK red cell lysis. The CDR1 and CDR2 encoded by the germline V gene are SGDLS and YYNGEE. Reading from cysteine to phenylalanine, the CDR3 counts 16 amino acids. Only the CDR3 DNA is retained, 48 bases long and in frame from the first base. V is cut back by 2 bases and J by 4 bases, with 10 bases in the junction unmatched.

Input material: naive CD8+ T cells from blood, with Jurkat cell RNA spiked in. Per the publication, the cell subset or site label means: FACS-sorted CD8+CD4-CCR7+CD45RA+ naive T cells. The sequence came from a human donor in good health. Some libraries in this study had Jurkat cell RNA spiked in. The V gene is TRBV9 and the J gene is TRBJ2-3; TRBD2 fits 7 bases in the junction. The CDR3: CASSVTGLSRADTQYF. The DNA sequence is given as TGTGCCAGCAGCGTGACGGGACTATCAAGAGCAGATACGCAGTATTTT.